This T cell receptor (beta chain) emerged from a study of T cell changes during pregnancy in multiple sclerosis. The data were produced by immunoSEQ multiplex PCR, yet TCRdb's version contains in-frame clones alone and is incomplete. The sample holds 85,000 to 100,000 clones; 85% to 95% are singletons and the top ten take 0.99%. The ends were cut back, 1 base at V and 0 bases at J, with 9 bases in the middle. The CDR3 covers 16 residues. The germline gives CDR1 KGHSH, CDR2 LQKENI. The sample in question was peripheral blood, obtained after pregnancy. This receptor was taken from a female donor with multiple sclerosis, enrolled in a pregnancy study. The V call is TRBV18, the J call TRBJ2-2; D may be TRBD1 (5 bases). The CDR3 DNA follows: TGTGCCAGCTCACCACTAGGGGCAGCGAACACCGGGGAGCTGTTTTTT. Protein sequence: CASSPLGAANTGELFF.